These T cell receptor beta chains were read from a single sample in a study of long-term antiretroviral therapy in people with HIV. Method: immunoSEQ multiplex PCR; TCRdb's copy keeps in-frame clones and lacks some. This table holds 32,000 or so clones, around 85% found once. Here the sequenced sample was unsorted PBMCs, taken around 3.3 years after starting antiretroviral therapy. The receptors originated from a man aged 18 to 29 with HIV. CDR3s include the opening cysteine and the closing phenylalanine or tryptophan. D genes are given only for firm matches. Clone size is stated in some rows and not others, as once, few, many or a class when expanded.

clone_size: NA
j_call: TRBJ1-1
d_call: TRBD1
v_call: TRBV19
cdr3_nt: TGTGCCAGTAAACCCCCCGGGACAGTGAACACTGAAGCTTTCTTT
cdr3_aa: CASKPPGTVNTEAFF

clone_size: NA
j_call: TRBJ2-2
d_call: NA
v_call: TRBV9
cdr3_nt: TGTGCCAGCAGCTCCGAGACGTCAGGGCCCGGGGAGCTGTTTTTT
cdr3_aa: CASSSETSGPGELFF

clone_size: NA
j_call: TRBJ1-1
d_call: NA
v_call: TRBV28
cdr3_nt: TGTGCCAGCAGTTCCCCATACAGGGAAGGTAACACTGAAGCTTTCTTT
cdr3_aa: CASSSPYREGNTEAFF

clone_size: NA
j_call: TRBJ1-1
d_call: TRBD1
v_call: TRBV9
cdr3_nt: TGTGCCAGCAGCGCAGACGGACAGGGGGGAGACACTGAAGCTTTCTTT
cdr3_aa: CASSADGQGGDTEAFF

clone_size: few
j_call: TRBJ1-1
d_call: NA
v_call: TRBV19
cdr3_nt: TGTGCCAGTAGTATGTCTGCGAACACTGAAGCTTTCTTT
cdr3_aa: CASSMSANTEAFF

clone_size: once
j_call: TRBJ1-5
d_call: NA
v_call: TRBV29-1
cdr3_nt: TGCAGCGTTGCCGCGGGAGGGGCCACCAATCAGCCCCAGCATTTT
cdr3_aa: CSVAAGGATNQPQHF

clone_size: NA
j_call: TRBJ2-5
d_call: NA
v_call: TRBV9
cdr3_nt: TGTGCCAGCAGCGTAGGGGCACCCCAAGAGACCCAGTACTTC
cdr3_aa: CASSVGAPQETQYF

clone_size: NA
j_call: TRBJ1-5
d_call: TRBD1
v_call: TRBV27
cdr3_nt: TGTGCCAGCAGTTTGGGACAGGGCCGCCAGCCCCAGCATTTT
cdr3_aa: CASSLGQGRQPQHF

clone_size: NA
j_call: TRBJ2-7
d_call: NA
v_call: TRBV7-9
cdr3_nt: TGTGCCAGCAGCCCCAACGTGGGGGCTTACGAGCAGTACTTC
cdr3_aa: CASSPNVGAYEQYF

clone_size: NA
j_call: TRBJ2-7
d_call: TRBD2
v_call: TRBV19
cdr3_nt: TGTGCCAGTAGGCAGACTAGCGGGAGGTACGAGCAGTACTTC
cdr3_aa: CASRQTSGRYEQYF

clone_size: NA
j_call: TRBJ1-1
d_call: NA
v_call: TRBV19
cdr3_nt: TGTGCCAGTAGTATAGCGGACACTTCGAACACTGAAGCTTTCTTT
cdr3_aa: CASSIADTSNTEAFF

clone_size: NA
j_call: TRBJ2-7
d_call: TRBD2
v_call: TRBV5-1
cdr3_nt: TGCGCCAGCAGCTTTGGCGGGGGGACCTACGAGCAGTACTTC
cdr3_aa: CASSFGGGTYEQYF

clone_size: NA
j_call: TRBJ2-1
d_call: TRBD2
v_call: TRBV9
cdr3_nt: TGTGCCAGCAGCGTAGGGGCTAGCGGAACCTACAATGAGCAGTTCTTC
cdr3_aa: CASSVGASGTYNEQFF

clone_size: NA
j_call: TRBJ2-1
d_call: NA
v_call: TRBV2
cdr3_nt: TGTGCCAGCAGCAGAGTTTACAATGAGCAGTTCTTC
cdr3_aa: CASSRVYNEQFF

clone_size: NA
j_call: TRBJ2-1
d_call: NA
v_call: TRBV5-1
cdr3_nt: TGCGCCAGCAGCCCCCCAAGGCAGGGTGCCTACAATGAGCAGTTCTTC
cdr3_aa: CASSPPRQGAYNEQFF

clone_size: NA
j_call: TRBJ1-1
d_call: NA
v_call: TRBV18
cdr3_nt: TGTGCCAGCTCACCAACAGGGAGCCTGAACACTGAAGCTTTCTTT
cdr3_aa: CASSPTGSLNTEAFF

clone_size: NA
j_call: TRBJ2-7
d_call: NA
v_call: TRBV4-3
cdr3_nt: TGCGCCAGCAGCCAAGGACAGCACTCCTACGAGCAGTACTTC
cdr3_aa: CASSQGQHSYEQYF

clone_size: NA
j_call: TRBJ2-6
d_call: NA
v_call: TRBV11-2
cdr3_nt: TGTGCCAGCAGGACATCTTCTGGGGCCAACGTCCTGACTTTC
cdr3_aa: CASRTSSGANVLTF

clone_size: NA
j_call: TRBJ1-5
d_call: NA
v_call: TRBV7-8
cdr3_nt: TGTGCCAGCAGCCCTCGTGTTGGGGGGGCGGCAAATCAGCCCCAGCATTTT
cdr3_aa: CASSPRVGGAANQPQHF

clone_size: NA
j_call: TRBJ1-5
d_call: TRBD1
v_call: TRBV27
cdr3_nt: TGTGCCAGCAGTTTAGGAACAGGGGGTCATAGCAATCAGCCCCAGCATTTT
cdr3_aa: CASSLGTGGHSNQPQHF

clone_size: NA
j_call: TRBJ1-2
d_call: NA
v_call: TRBV27
cdr3_nt: TGTGCCAGCAGTCCCCAGCCTCCTGTACCGTATGGCTACACCTTC
cdr3_aa: CASSPQPPVPYGYTF

clone_size: NA
j_call: TRBJ1-4
d_call: NA
v_call: TRBV2
cdr3_nt: TGTGCCATTATACCGACAGGAGATAAAGCAACTAATGAAAAACTGTTTTTT
cdr3_aa: CAIIPTGDKATNEKLFF

clone_size: NA
j_call: TRBJ1-4
d_call: NA
v_call: TRBV19
cdr3_nt: TGTGCCAGTAGTATACAGGGTAAAGGAGCTAATGAAAAACTGTTTTTT
cdr3_aa: CASSIQGKGANEKLFF

clone_size: NA
j_call: TRBJ2-1
d_call: NA
v_call: TRBV28
cdr3_nt: TGTGCCAGCAGAACGTCTGGGTCCAATGAGCAGTTCTTC
cdr3_aa: CASRTSGSNEQFF

clone_size: NA
j_call: TRBJ2-7
d_call: NA
v_call: TRBV19
cdr3_nt: TGTGCCAGTAGTCCCACGAGGGGATACGAGCAGTACTTC
cdr3_aa: CASSPTRGYEQYF

clone_size: NA
j_call: TRBJ2-7
d_call: NA
v_call: TRBV9
cdr3_nt: TGTGCCAGCAGCGTATCCGGGGGCACCTACGAGCAGTACTTC
cdr3_aa: CASSVSGGTYEQYF

clone_size: once
j_call: TRBJ2-7
d_call: NA
v_call: TRBV6-1
cdr3_nt: TGTGCCAGCACCCTGGCGGGGTCCTCCTACGAGCAGTACTTC
cdr3_aa: CASTLAGSSYEQYF

clone_size: NA
j_call: TRBJ2-2
d_call: NA
v_call: TRBV5-1
cdr3_nt: TGCGCCAGCAGCGGGCAGGCCAACACCGGGGAGCTGTTTTTT
cdr3_aa: CASSGQANTGELFF

clone_size: NA
j_call: TRBJ2-7
d_call: NA
v_call: TRBV27
cdr3_nt: TGTGCCAGCAGTTTACAGGCGCCGCGGGAGCAGTACTTC
cdr3_aa: CASSLQAPREQYF

clone_size: once
j_call: TRBJ2-2
d_call: NA
v_call: TRBV28
cdr3_nt: TGTGCCAGCAGGCCTGCGGGGTCCGGGGAGCTGTTTTTT
cdr3_aa: CASRPAGSGELFF

clone_size: NA
j_call: TRBJ1-2
d_call: NA
v_call: TRBV6-5
cdr3_nt: TGTGCCAGCAGTTTAGGAACTGGCTACACCTTC
cdr3_aa: CASSLGTGYTF

clone_size: NA
j_call: TRBJ2-3
d_call: TRBD2
v_call: TRBV6-1
cdr3_nt: TGTGCCAGCAGTGAAAGGAATAGCGGGGCCCCTAGCACAGATACGCAGTATTTT
cdr3_aa: CASSERNSGAPSTDTQYF

clone_size: NA
j_call: TRBJ2-7
d_call: TRBD1
v_call: TRBV28
cdr3_nt: TGTGCCAGCAGCCGGACAGGGATCGAGCAGTACTTC
cdr3_aa: CASSRTGIEQYF

clone_size: NA
j_call: TRBJ2-7
d_call: TRBD1
v_call: TRBV11-3
cdr3_nt: TGTGCCAGCAGCTTTGGGACAGGGGGCGAGCAGTACTTC
cdr3_aa: CASSFGTGGEQYF

clone_size: few
j_call: TRBJ1-1
d_call: NA
v_call: TRBV19
cdr3_nt: TGTGCCAGTAGTATTTCAGACAGATCCATGAACACTGAAGCTTTCTTT
cdr3_aa: CASSISDRSMNTEAFF

clone_size: NA
j_call: TRBJ2-3
d_call: TRBD2
v_call: TRBV5-6
cdr3_nt: TGTGCCAGCAGCTCCCTCGGACTAGTAACAGATACGCAGTATTTT
cdr3_aa: CASSSLGLVTDTQYF

clone_size: NA
j_call: TRBJ2-7
d_call: TRBD1
v_call: TRBV10-1
cdr3_nt: TGCGCCAGCAGTTCCCCGGGACAGGGAGACGAGCAGTACTTC
cdr3_aa: CASSSPGQGDEQYF

clone_size: NA
j_call: TRBJ2-1
d_call: NA
v_call: TRBV13
cdr3_nt: TGTGCCAGCAGCTTAATACCTCCCGGGGCGATTATTACCTCCTACAATGAGCAGTTCTTC
cdr3_aa: CASSLIPPGAIITSYNEQFF

clone_size: NA
j_call: TRBJ2-2
d_call: NA
v_call: TRBV7-9
cdr3_nt: TGTGCCAGCAGCTTAACGGCAGGGAAGGGAGTGACCGGGGAGCTGTTTTTT
cdr3_aa: CASSLTAGKGVTGELFF

clone_size: NA
j_call: TRBJ2-4
d_call: NA
v_call: TRBV27
cdr3_nt: TGTGCCAGCAGTCTCCGGTCCCAAAACATTCAGTACTTC
cdr3_aa: CASSLRSQNIQYF

clone_size: NA
j_call: TRBJ2-1
d_call: TRBD2
v_call: TRBV10-3
cdr3_nt: TGTGCCATCACCCCCGGGGGGGCCGACTCCTACAATGAGCAGTTCTTC
cdr3_aa: CAITPGGADSYNEQFF

clone_size: NA
j_call: TRBJ1-4
d_call: NA
v_call: TRBV27
cdr3_nt: TGTGCCAGCAGTTCGGCCGGGACACTTGAAAAACTGTTTTTT
cdr3_aa: CASSSAGTLEKLFF

clone_size: NA
j_call: TRBJ1-4
d_call: NA
v_call: TRBV9
cdr3_nt: TGTGCCAGCAGCGTCCTGGACAGCTCTAATGAAAAACTGTTTTTT
cdr3_aa: CASSVLDSSNEKLFF

clone_size: NA
j_call: TRBJ1-2
d_call: NA
v_call: TRBV11-1
cdr3_nt: TGTGCCAGCAGCTTAGGAAGGGGCGGTGGCTACACCTTC
cdr3_aa: CASSLGRGGGYTF

clone_size: NA
j_call: TRBJ2-2
d_call: NA
v_call: TRBV7-2
cdr3_nt: TGTGCCAGCAGCTTACTAAGTGGGGTGAACACCGGGGAGCTGTTTTTT
cdr3_aa: CASSLLSGVNTGELFF

clone_size: NA
j_call: TRBJ1-1
d_call: NA
v_call: TRBV27
cdr3_nt: TGTGCCAGCAGTTTCGTGTCCTACACTGAAGCTTTCTTT
cdr3_aa: CASSFVSYTEAFF

clone_size: NA
j_call: TRBJ1-2
d_call: TRBD1
v_call: TRBV5-4
cdr3_nt: TGTGCCAGCAGCTTGGGTGGCGACAGGGCCTCATCCTATGGCTACACCTTC
cdr3_aa: CASSLGGDRASSYGYTF